This T cell receptor beta chain derives from a study of T cell responses to AZD1222 COVID-19 vaccine. Measured with immunoSEQ multiplex PCR; TCRdb has only the in-frame clones, and not every one. The sample includes about 150,000 clones, more than 90% seen only once; the top ten take approximately 20%. Trimming cost V 3 bases and J 6 bases; bases outside gene matches: 5. The CDR3 sequence is 15 residues long. The germline V gene has CDR1 MDHEN and CDR2 SYDVKM. As to this clone: The antigen is not known.

Study-level results: No repertoire was sampled before or during the peak T cell response, only after it. Targeting of unmutated variant regions was reportedly seen in nearly half of spike-specific TCRs. At 160-218 and 743-854, vaccine-associated CD4 TCRs were dominant, and they spanned spike. A mostly white British donor set with more females was recruited, and clonal diversity was possibly underestimated.

V and J are TRBV28 and TRBJ1-5, with TRBD1 identical over 10 bases. Sequenced material: peripheral blood, taken on day 0 of AZD1222 vaccination. The receptor was isolated from an adult in good health. The CDR3: CASSLDRGTGQPQHF. CDR3 DNA sequence: TGTGCCAGCAGTTTGGACAGGGGGACAGGTCAGCCCCAGCATTTT. The full variable domain, completed using reference TRBV28 and TRBJ1-5, is DVKVTQSSRYLVKRTGEKVFLECVQDMDHENMFWYRQDPGLGLRLIYFSYDVKMKEKGDIPEGYSVSREKKERFSLILESASTNQTSMYLCASSLDRGTGQPQHFGDGTRLSIL.